A single sample is the source of the 27 T cell receptor beta chains below, sequenced in a study of CD8+ T cells in alopecia areata. Investigators isolated RNA and reverse transcribed it into cDNA to act as the sequencing template. The table came from immunoSEQ multiplex PCR; TCRdb's copy has only in-frame clones and leaves some out. The data hold roughly 200,000 clones, with approximately 53% observed a single time. Source material: CD8+ T cells sorted from blood. These receptors were collected from a human donor in good health.

This clone has a handful of counts. The J gene is TRBJ1-1, the V gene TRBV18; D may be TRBD1 (6 bases). The CDR3 loop spans 14 amino acids. The V gene's germline CDR1 is KGHSH and CDR2 LQKENI. V lost 3 bases and J lost 0, with 8 bases in between. The CDR3 spells CASSPRGVNTEAFF. CDR3 sequence (DNA): TGTGCCAGCTCACCCAGGGGAGTGAACACTGAAGCTTTCTTT.

V is TRBV7-9 and J is TRBJ2-5; TRBD2 aligns across 10 bases. The CDR3 has 17 amino acids. With V trimmed by 4 bases and J by 1 base, 9 bases remained unmatched. Germline CDR1 reads SEHNR; CDR2 reads FQNEAQ (reference sequence). The CDR3 DNA reads TGTGCCAGCAGCTCACCGGGAGCGGGGGGGCTCCAAGAGACCCAGTACTTC. This translates into CASSSPGAGGLQETQYF.

This clone was observed a handful of times. The genes are TRBV28 and TRBJ2-2; D gene ambiguous. This CDR3 contains 14 residues. Germline CDR1 is MDHEN and CDR2 is SYDVKM. V was cut by 6 bases and J by 0 bases, with 8 bases left in between. In nucleotides, the CDR3 is TGTGCCAGCAGACCCCACTCGAACACCGGGGAGCTGTTTTTT. Its protein product is CASRPHSNTGELFF.

This clone was counted many times. V gene TRBV7-7 combines with J gene TRBJ2-1; D might be TRBD2 (6 bases). The V end was cut by 4 bases, the J end by 8 bases, with 12 bases between. The CDR3 sequence is 13 residues long. Germline V CDR1 and CDR2: SSHAT, FNYEAQ (reference sequence). As DNA, the CDR3 is TGTGCCAGCAGCTCCGTCCCTAGCGATGAGCAGTTCTTC. It encodes CASSSVPSDEQFF. The full variable domain, completed using reference TRBV7-7 and TRBJ2-1, is GAGVSQSPRYKVTKRGQDVTLRCDPISSHATLYWYQQALGQGPEFLTYFNYEAQPDKSGLPSDRFSAERPEGSISTLTIQRTEQRDSAMYRCASSSVPSDEQFFGPGTRLTVL.

This sequence joins TRBV4-2 and TRBJ2-3; D uncertain. CDR1 LGHNA and CDR2 YNFKEQ come from the germline V gene. Trimming took 5 bases from V and 5 from J, leaving 5 bases between them. This CDR3 comprises 11 residues. CDR3 loop: CASSEEDTQYF. The CDR3 nucleotides are TGTGCCAGCAGCGAGGAAGATACGCAGTATTTT.

Details on this clone: This sample includes further DNA sequences coding for the same CDR3. This chain joins TRBV11-2 and TRBJ1-5, with D possibly TRBD1 on 5 matching bases. Trimming left V 1 base short and J 7 bases short, with 8 bases between. The CDR3 length is 13 residues. Looked up from germline, CDR1 is SGHAT and CDR2 is FQNNGV. CDR3 protein: CASSLAGSQPQHF. The CDR3 DNA is TGTGCCAGCAGCTTAGCAGGGTCGCAGCCCCAGCATTTT.

The chain has TRBV29-1 and TRBJ2-7; D possibly uses TRBD1 or TRBD2 (6 bases each). This CDR3 has 11 amino acids. V was shortened by 7 bases and J by 7 bases, with 14 bases between the two germline ends. Germline CDR1 is SQVTM and CDR2 is ANQGSEA. The CDR3 reads CSAQKGGEQYF. The CDR3, as DNA: TGCAGCGCCCAAAAGGGGGGAGAGCAGTACTTC.

This chain links TRBV6-5 with TRBJ2-3; D is undetermined. Germline loops: CDR1 MNHEY, CDR2 SVGAGI. V was cut by 6 bases and J by 1 base, with 14 bases left in between. CDR3 size: 15 residues. For the CDR3, the DNA is TGTGCCAGCAGCCCTACGGACGGCCGCACAGATACGCAGTATTTT. Encoded protein: CASSPTDGRTDTQYF.

V and J are TRBV27 and TRBJ1-6, with D perhaps TRBD1 (6 bases). CDR3 length equals 15 residues. The V gene lost 5 bases and the J gene lost 10 bases, with 18 bases spanning the gap. Germline V CDR1 and CDR2: MNHEY, SMNVEV (reference sequence). In nucleotides, the CDR3 is TGTGCCAGCAGTCTCTCGACAGGAAGTAAATCACCCCTCCACTTT. Translated: CASSLSTGSKSPLHF.

The V and J genes are TRBV13 and TRBJ2-7; D remains ambiguous. This CDR3 has 11 amino acids. V lost 4 bases to trimming and J lost 5 bases, with 6 bases between them. Germline V lookup: CDR1 PRHDT, CDR2 FYEKMQ (reference sequence). In nucleotides, the CDR3 is TGTGCCAGCAGCTCGGCCCACGAGCAGTACTTC. Residues: CASSSAHEQYF.

This clone was counted between two and nine times. The chain couples TRBV13 to TRBJ2-1, with D maybe TRBD1 (6 bases). Germline lookup yields CDR1 PRHDT and CDR2 FYEKMQ (reference sequence). This CDR3 has 13 residues. V shed 4 bases and J shed 9 bases, with 13 bases lying between them. CDR3 region: CASSSPGEREQFF. CDR3 DNA: TGTGCCAGCAGCTCTCCAGGGGAGCGTGAGCAGTTCTTC.

The gene calls are TRBV5-1 and TRBJ1-1, with 8 positions matching TRBD1. V was pared by 4 bases and J by 12 bases, with 5 bases of the junction left unmatched. The CDR3 has 11 amino acids. Germline V lookup: CDR1 SGHRS, CDR2 YFSETQ. Here the CDR3 DNA reads TGCGCCAGCAGCCAGGACAGGGCAACTTTCTTT. Its translation: CASSQDRATFF. The whole variable domain, filled in from reference TRBV5-1 and TRBJ1-1, reads KAGVTQTPRYLIKTRGQQVTLSCSPISGHRSVSWYQQTPGQGLQFLFEYFSETQRNKGNFPGRFSGRQFSNSRSEMNVSTLELGDSALYLCASSQDRATFFGQGTRLTVV.

This clone showed up just a few times. The V and J genes are TRBV11-2 and TRBJ2-2; 7 bases match TRBD1. Germline V CDR1 and CDR2: SGHAT, FQNNGV. This CDR3 contains 16 residues. Losses at the gene ends were 1 base for V and 2 bases for J; bases not matched to a gene: 4. This CDR3 reads CASSLGQGGNTGELFF. DNA of the CDR3: TGTGCCAGCAGCTTAGGACAGGGTGGAAACACCGGGGAGCTGTTTTTT.

The chain uses TRBV2 and TRBJ2-5, with a tentative D call TRBD2 (6 bases). Trimming took off 6 bases at V and 2 bases at J, with 10 bases between the two ends. The CDR3 loop spans 13 amino acids. CDR1 and CDR2 from the germline V gene are SNHLY and FYNNEI. CDR3 protein: CASRPGLQETQYF. For the CDR3, the DNA is TGTGCCAGCAGGCCGGGACTGCAAGAGACCCAGTACTTC.

This clone was recorded a few times. CDR3 DNA: TGTGCCAGCAGCTTGGGGACAGACTACAATGAGCAGTTCTTC. Protein product: CASSLGTDYNEQFF. The rearrangement links TRBV5-6 to TRBJ2-1; D is possibly TRBD1 (6 bases). The length of the CDR3 is 14 residues. Deletions cut 0 bases from V and 3 bases from J, with 7 bases between. The V gene's germline CDR1 is SGHDT and CDR2 YYEEEE.

CDR3 sequence (DNA): TGCGCCAGCAGCCAAGATCCCGAGGGTTCCTACGAGCAGTACTTC. Translation gives CASSQDPEGSYEQYF. The chain is built from TRBV4-1 and TRBJ2-7; a weak D match, TRBD2 (5 bases). The CDR3 totals 15 residues. Trimming removed 0 bases at V and 1 base at J, with 10 bases between. Germline V gene lookup returns CDR1 MGHRA and CDR2 YSYEKL.

The chain joins TRBV7-3 to TRBJ2-5; 8 bases line up with TRBD2. The CDR3 consists of 14 residues. V dropped 6 bases and J dropped 1; count of bases not matched to a gene: 4. Germline CDR1 reads SGHTA; CDR2 reads FQGTGA. The CDR3 bases are TGTGCCAGCAGTCACCGGGGGGGCCAAGAGACCCAGTACTTC. Its translation: CASSHRGGQETQYF.

This clone was seen a handful of times. This chain connects TRBV2 to TRBJ1-1; D is unclear. The V end was cut by 3 bases, the J end by 0 bases, with 8 bases between. CDR1 is SNHLY, CDR2 FYNNEI, per germline. CDR3 length: 14 residues. Here the CDR3 DNA reads TGTGCCAGCAGTGATGGGAACATGAACACTGAAGCTTTCTTT. Protein: CASSDGNMNTEAFF.

This clone was picked up a small number of times. V usage is TRBV11-2 and J usage is TRBJ2-7; 11 positions match TRBD1. Germline CDR1 is SGHAT and CDR2 is FQNNGV. After removal of 6 bases from V and 4 bases from J, the junction contained 5 bases not matched to a gene. This CDR3 region has 14 residues. Here the CDR3 reads CASSHGQGAYEQYF. The CDR3 bases are TGTGCCAGCAGTCATGGACAGGGGGCTTACGAGCAGTACTTC.

In its sample, this clone was seen a few times. This chain connects TRBV5-1 to TRBJ2-3; 9 bases match TRBD2. V lost 7 bases and J lost 0; bases outside the gene matches: 9. The germline V gene encodes CDR1 SGHRS and CDR2 YFSETQ. The CDR3 consists of 16 residues. CDR3 in amino acids: CASRTSASSSTDTQYF. CDR3 sequence (DNA): TGCGCCAGCCGGACTAGCGCATCCTCTAGCACAGATACGCAGTATTTT. Variable domain in full (rest from reference TRBV5-1 and TRBJ2-3): KAGVTQTPRYLIKTRGQQVTLSCSPISGHRSVSWYQQTPGQGLQFLFEYFSETQRNKGNFPGRFSGRQFSNSRSEMNVSTLELGDSALYLCASRTSASSSTDTQYFGPGTRLTVL.

This chain connects TRBV2 to TRBJ1-6, with D possibly TRBD1 on 5 matching bases. The CDR3 sequence is 18 residues long. In germline, CDR1 is SNHLY, CDR2 FYNNEI. V lost 5 bases and J lost 0, with 17 bases in between. This CDR3 reads CASSTSTGGSSYNSPLHF. In nucleotides, the CDR3 is TGTGCCAGCAGTACAAGTACAGGAGGGAGCTCCTATAATTCACCCCTCCACTTT.

This clone was observed once. The V call is TRBV27, the J call TRBJ1-1; D perhaps matches TRBD1 (5 bases). Between the trimmed V and J ends, which lost 0 bases and 5 bases, there was a span of 16 bases. Germline CDR1 is MNHEY and CDR2 is SMNVEV (reference sequence). This CDR3 has 16 residues. CDR3 coding DNA: TGTGCCAGCAGTTTATCCTGGGGGGGTGTCAGTACTGAAGCTTTCTTT. Protein product: CASSLSWGGVSTEAFF.

The chain joins TRBV11-2 to TRBJ2-5; no clear D gene. Germline-derived CDR1 and CDR2 are SGHAT and FQNNGV. This CDR3 has 14 amino acids. Between the trimmed V and J ends, which lost 5 bases and 0 bases, there was a span of 10 bases. This CDR3 is CASSPPEYQETQYF. The CDR3, as DNA: TGTGCCAGCAGCCCACCAGAGTACCAAGAGACCCAGTACTTC.

The chain couples TRBV6-5 to TRBJ1-2; possible D gene TRBD1, 6 bases. The V end lost 5 bases, the J end lost 4 bases, and 14 bases lay between the germline ends. CDR3 length equals 14 residues. The germline CDR1 and CDR2 sequences are MNHEY and SVGAGI. CDR3: CASSERGSPYGYTF. The CDR3 DNA reads as TGTGCCAGCAGTGAAAGGGGGTCCCCCTATGGCTACACCTTC.

The CDR3 here is CASSWGATSGGRSLQYF. CDR3 in DNA: TGTGCCAGCAGCTGGGGTGCGACTAGCGGGGGGCGAAGTCTTCAGTACTTC. The V and J genes are TRBV5-6 and TRBJ2-4; the match to TRBD2 covers 13 bases. Per germline, CDR1 SGHDT and CDR2 YYEEEE. The J segment lost 11 bases and the V segment lost 3 bases, leaving 14 bases of the junction unmatched. The CDR3 has 17 amino acids.

The chain is built from TRBV27 and TRBJ1-1; D is unresolved. The germline CDR1 and CDR2 sequences are MNHEY and SMNVEV (reference sequence). The CDR3 runs to 14 residues. The V and J ends lost 5 bases and 3 bases respectively, with 13 bases between them. CDR3 in DNA: TGTGCCAGCAGTCCTTCCGGCACTTACACTGAAGCTTTCTTT. It codes for CASSPSGTYTEAFF.

The chain is built from TRBV29-1 and TRBJ2-4, with TRBD2 matching over 15 bases. The CDR3 extends over 19 amino acids. Trimming removed 2 bases from V and 1 base from J; junction bases left unmatched: 9. Germline V CDR1 and CDR2: SQVTM, ANQGSEA. CDR3 nucleotides: TGCAGCGTTGAAAGCGGACTAGCGGGGGGGCTTGTGGCCAAAAACATTCAGTACTTC. This gives the protein CSVESGLAGGLVAKNIQYF.